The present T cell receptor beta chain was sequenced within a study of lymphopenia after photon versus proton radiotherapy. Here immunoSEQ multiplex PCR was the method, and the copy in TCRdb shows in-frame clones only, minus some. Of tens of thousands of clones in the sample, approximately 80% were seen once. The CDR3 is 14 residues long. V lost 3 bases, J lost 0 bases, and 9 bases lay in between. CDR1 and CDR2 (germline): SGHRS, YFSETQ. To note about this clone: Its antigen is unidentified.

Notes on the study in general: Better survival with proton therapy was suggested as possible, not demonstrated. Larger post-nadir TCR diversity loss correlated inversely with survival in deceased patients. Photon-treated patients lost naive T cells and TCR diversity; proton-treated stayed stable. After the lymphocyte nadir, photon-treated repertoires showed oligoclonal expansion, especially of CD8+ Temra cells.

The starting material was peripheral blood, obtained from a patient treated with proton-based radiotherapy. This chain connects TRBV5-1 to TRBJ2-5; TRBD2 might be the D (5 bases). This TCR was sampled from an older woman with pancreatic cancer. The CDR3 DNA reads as TGCGCCAGCAGCTCCGGGAATTACCAAGAGACCCAGTACTTC. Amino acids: CASSSGNYQETQYF. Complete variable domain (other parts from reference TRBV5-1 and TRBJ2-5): KAGVTQTPRYLIKTRGQQVTLSCSPISGHRSVSWYQQTPGQGLQFLFEYFSETQRNKGNFPGRFSGRQFSNSRSEMNVSTLELGDSALYLCASSSGNYQETQYFGPGTRLLVL.